Presented here are 7 T cell receptor beta chains from one specimen sequenced in a study of control samples from healthy donors and cancer patients (dated by TCRdb to about 2020). Library preparation employed the immunoSEQ multiplex PCR assay. TCRdb provides this immuneACCESS table in a form limited to in-frame rearrangements. Some clones are lacking; in checked studies, under half of them reflect an unresolved V gene, and why the rest are absent is not known. For this sample there are just over 150,000 clones; about 90% appear just once. The ten biggest clones cover 12% of the sample. The sample taken for sequencing was blood. The receptors originated from a young man in good health.

This clone was recorded only once. CDR3 amino acids: CASSVTVGPYNEQFF. As DNA, the CDR3 is TGTGCCAGCAGCGTAACCGTGGGCCCCTACAATGAGCAGTTCTTC. The V and J genes are TRBV9 and TRBJ2-1, with D unclear. This CDR3 spans 15 amino acids. The ends were cut back, 1 base at V and 2 bases at J, with 10 bases in the middle. In germline, CDR1 is SGDLS, CDR2 YYNGEE.

The chain employs TRBV4-1 and TRBJ2-1, with D unclear. Trimming stripped 1 base from V and 9 bases from J, with 16 bases between. Germline loops: CDR1 MGHRA, CDR2 YSYEKL. CDR3 size: 15 residues. Written as DNA, the CDR3 is TGCGCCAGCAGCCAAGGGGTGAACTTTGAGACTGAGCAGTTCTTC. It is translated as CASSQGVNFETEQFF.

This clone turned up a few times. The chain recombines TRBV7-2 with TRBJ2-7, with D possibly called TRBD1 or TRBD2 (6 bases each). Germline-derived CDR1 and CDR2 are SGHTA and FQGNSA. V lost 5 bases and J 2 bases, leaving 16 bases between the germline ends. CDR3 length: 15 residues. CDR3 sequence reads: CASSTSRGVAYEQYF. CDR3 bases: TGTGCCAGCAGCACCTCTAGGGGGGTAGCCTACGAGCAGTACTTC.

The CDR3 DNA is TGTGCCAGTCGGGGACGGAACACTGAAGCTTTCTTT. Protein sequence: CASRGRNTEAFF. This rearrangement joins TRBV12-3 or TRBV12-4 to TRBJ1-1; maybe TRBD1 (5 bases). The CDR3 is 12 residues long. Deletions cut 9 bases from V and 1 base from J, with 9 bases between.

This chain links TRBV2 with TRBJ2-7, with D possibly TRBD2 on 6 matching bases. The CDR3 length is 14 residues. V shed 6 bases and J shed 0 bases, with 12 bases lying between them. The germline V gene encodes CDR1 SNHLY and CDR2 FYNNEI. The CDR3 loop is CASSPRDFSYEQYF. The CDR3, as DNA: TGTGCCAGCAGCCCCCGGGACTTCTCCTACGAGCAGTACTTC.

This chain links TRBV19 with TRBJ1-5; D not resolved. CDR3 size: 17 residues. Germline lookup yields CDR1 LNHDA and CDR2 SQIVND (reference sequence). V was cut by 2 bases and J by 2 bases, with 16 bases left in between. CDR3 in amino acids: CASSIYVGFVGNQPQHF. Here the CDR3 DNA reads TGTGCCAGTAGTATATATGTTGGTTTTGTAGGCAATCAGCCCCAGCATTTT.

This clone was observed a handful of times. This chain links TRBV27 with TRBJ2-7; D might be TRBD1 (5 bases). The CDR3 has 13 residues. V dropped 5 bases and J dropped 3 bases, with 11 bases sitting between them. Germline-derived CDR1 and CDR2 are MNHEY and SMNVEV (reference sequence). CDR3 protein: CASSVQGSYEQYF. CDR3 DNA sequence: TGTGCCAGCAGTGTCCAGGGAAGCTACGAGCAGTACTTC.